The text below deals with one TCR beta chain. Its antigen remains unidentified. Germline lookup yields CDR1 SGHTA and CDR2 FQGTGA. This CDR3 contains 14 residues. V shed 8 bases and J shed 5 bases, with 16 bases lying between them. The data are from a study of graft-versus-host responses after intestinal transplantation. About the study: After anti-thymocyte globulin induction, recipients took tacrolimus and steroids for approximately three years.

Study-wide findings and caveats: Researchers found GvH clones in recipient marrow, and some showed up first in ileum or blood.

Repertoires were generated with immunoSEQ multiplex PCR, while TCRdb's copy carries only in-frame clones and drops some. Of 35,000 to 45,000 clones in the sample, around nine tenths are singletons; the top ten hold 4% to 4.5%. The TCR sequence derives from a human patient who received an intestinal transplant, so some T cells may come from the graft donor. The V call is TRBV7-3, the J call TRBJ2-4; the D gene could be TRBD1 or TRBD2 (5 bases each). Sample: PBMCs, taken 524 days after transplant. CDR3: CASHPPGPQNIQYF. Here the CDR3 DNA reads TGTGCCAGCCACCCTCCGGGACCCCAAAACATTCAGTACTTC.